These 14 T cell receptor beta chains originate from one sample sequenced in a study of blood T cells in healthy people across ages. Sample-barcoded 5' priming and a J-beta primer mix drove a second PCR of roughly 6 to 12 cycles. TCRdb independently ran MiXCR on the 5' RACE reads; one entry per CDR3 protein. The sample carries fewer than 650,000 distinct CDR3 sequences, approximately 26% recorded once. The data also belong to a second study, concerning T cells of mothers and their children.

The sample taken for sequencing was blood. These TCRs come from a boy aged 2 to 10 in good health.

This clonotype was observed a handful of times. The chain has TRBV25-1 and TRBJ2-7, with D unclear. In germline, CDR1 is MGHDK, CDR2 SYGVNS. CDR3 length equals 12 residues. Trimming removed 4 bases at V and 7 bases at J, with 11 bases between. Here the CDR3 reads CASSGSGEEQYF. Written as DNA, the CDR3 is TGTGCCAGCAGTGGGTCTGGGGAAGAGCAGTACTTC.

The table lists this clonotype with a few counts. CDR3 residues: CASRVGGEQFF. The CDR3 DNA is TGTGCCAGCAGGGTGGGAGGTGAGCAGTTCTTC. The chain employs TRBV12-3 or TRBV12-4 and TRBJ2-1; D perhaps matches TRBD2 (6 bases). The CDR3 loop spans 11 amino acids. With 6 bases removed from V and 9 bases from J, the gap between germline ends came to 9 bases.

Many counts were recorded for this clonotype. The V and J genes are TRBV6-2 or TRBV6-3 and TRBJ2-7; the D is unclear. CDR3 size: 12 residues. CDR1 is MNHEY and CDR2 is SVGEGT in the germline V gene. The V end lost 5 bases, the J end lost 3 bases, and 8 bases lay between the germline ends. CDR3 in DNA: TGTGCCAGCAGTCCTGGTTACTACGAGCAGTACTTC. It translates to CASSPGYYEQYF.

The chain joins TRBV6-2 or TRBV6-3 to TRBJ2-7; D not certain. Germline CDR1 and CDR2: MNHEY and SVGEGT. This CDR3 has 14 residues. V was clipped by 7 bases and J by 2 bases, with 15 bases between them. For the CDR3, the DNA is TGTGCCAGCAATCGCCAGACGGTTACCTACGAGCAGTACTTC. Its protein is CASNRQTVTYEQYF.

This clonotype was counted a few times. This chain joins TRBV4-2 and TRBJ2-4; D is unresolved. This CDR3 has 15 amino acids. V lost 1 base and J lost 1, with 8 bases in between. Germline V gene sequence: CDR1 LGHNA, CDR2 YNFKEQ. The CDR3 is CASSQGESAKNIQYF. CDR3 in DNA: TGTGCCAGCAGCCAAGGGGAATCGGCCAAAAACATTCAGTACTTC.

The chain carries TRBV6-6 and TRBJ2-5, with 8 bases identical to TRBD2. CDR3 length: 14 amino acids. The trim removed 2 bases at V and 2 bases at J, leaving 1 base unmatched. Germline assignment: CDR1 MNHNY and CDR2 SVGAGI (reference sequence). The CDR3 sequence: CASSYQRGQETQYF. DNA of the CDR3: TGTGCCAGCAGTTACCAGCGGGGGCAAGAGACCCAGTACTTC.

This rearrangement joins TRBV18 to TRBJ1-1; D call uncertain. The V end lost 1 base, the J end lost 1 base, and 10 bases lay between the germline ends. This CDR3 has 15 residues. The germline gives CDR1 KGHSH, CDR2 LQKENI. As DNA, the CDR3 is TGTGCCAGCTCACCACAGGCAGGAGAGAACACTGAAGCTTTCTTT. Its protein product is CASSPQAGENTEAFF.

Regarding this clonotype: A junction boundary mismatches the germline segment, possibly from a read error. The rearrangement links TRBV12-5 to TRBJ1-2, with 9 bases identical to TRBD1. The germline CDR1 and CDR2 sequences are LGHNT and FRNRAP. The CDR3 is made up of 17 amino acids. CDR3 sequence (DNA): TGTGCTAGTGGTTTCTCCGGGACAGGGAGCCAACAGCGTGGCCACACCTTC. It codes for CASGFSGTGSQQRGHTF.

The sample holds a few counts of this clonotype. The V and J genes are TRBV5-1 and TRBJ2-2; tentative D call: TRBD1 (6 bases). This CDR3 is built from 17 residues. The germline CDR1 and CDR2 sequences are SGHRS and YFSETQ. The V and J ends lost 5 bases and 2 bases respectively, with 19 bases between them. Here the CDR3 DNA reads TGCGCCAGCAGTCCCGTGGCTGGGGGCCCCAACACCGGGGAGCTGTTTTTT. Translation: CASSPVAGGPNTGELFF.

For this clonotype: This likely comes from a read error, as the CDR3 has no conserved phenylalanine or tryptophan at its end. The CDR3 region is CASGYNEQFI. In nucleotides, the CDR3 is TGTGCCAGCGGGTACAATGAGCAGTTCATC. J is TRBJ2-1 and V is TRBV2; D is uncertain. The germline gives CDR1 SNHLY, CDR2 FYNNEI. V lost 8 bases, J lost 4 bases, and 3 bases lay in between. The CDR3 extends over 10 amino acids.

The chain couples TRBV18 to TRBJ2-5, with TRBD2 matching over 10 bases. Germline CDR1 is KGHSH and CDR2 is LQKENI. Trimming took 2 bases from V and 2 from J; bases not matched to a gene: 11. The CDR3 totals 18 residues. The CDR3 nucleotides are TGTGCCAGCTCACCAACTCAGCCGGGACTAGCGCTACAAGAGACCCAGTACTTC. Amino acids: CASSPTQPGLALQETQYF.

This clonotype was found a few times. This chain connects TRBV12-3 or TRBV12-4 to TRBJ2-2; 8 positions agree with TRBD2. V lost 2 bases, J lost 0 bases, and 5 bases stayed unmatched. This CDR3 has 17 amino acids. The CDR3 reads CASSLRAGETNTGELFF. The DNA for the CDR3 is TGTGCCAGCAGTTTACGAGCGGGGGAAACGAACACCGGGGAGCTGTTTTTT.

This clonotype was counted many times. Compared with germline, one end of the junction differs, possibly owing to a read error. The rearrangement uses TRBV7-7 and TRBJ2-3; 7 positions agree with TRBD2. This CDR3 is 15 amino acids long. Germline values: CDR1 SSHAT, CDR2 FNYEAQ (reference sequence). CDR3 sequence reads: CASSPRLAGADTQYF. CDR3 DNA sequence: TGTGCTAGCAGCCCCCGACTAGCCGGGGCAGATACGCAGTATTTT.

In this sample, this clonotype turned up a few times. J is TRBJ2-5 and V is TRBV29-1, with 9 nucleotides matching TRBD1. V lost 5 bases and J lost 4; bases outside the gene matches: 2. Germline lookup yields CDR1 SQVTM and CDR2 ANQGSEA. This CDR3 spans 12 amino acids. The CDR3 region is CSVTGGRETQYF. The CDR3 region has the DNA TGCAGCGTTACAGGGGGCCGAGAGACCCAGTACTTC.